Each of the 15 T cell receptor beta chains below was sequenced from the same sample in a study of cytomegalovirus exposure and HLA in healthy donors. With 60 Vbeta and 13 Jbeta primers, the PCR was carried out. Some clones are missing from TCRdb's copy, which holds only in-frame ones; the method was immunoSEQ multiplex PCR. The sample holds about 110,000 clones, over 70% seen once. Sequenced input: PBMCs. These receptor sequences come from a man aged 35 to 55 in good health and CMV-seronegative.

The rearrangement links TRBV5-1 to TRBJ2-2, with D hard to call. From germline, CDR1 is SGHRS and CDR2 YFSETQ. The length of the CDR3 is 12 residues. V shed 5 bases and J shed 3 bases, with 5 bases lying between them. The CDR3: CASRSDTGELFF. Here the CDR3 DNA reads TGCGCCAGCAGATCGGACACCGGGGAGCTGTTTTTT.

The rearrangement links TRBV30 to TRBJ1-4; no firm D call. The germline V and J ends were trimmed by 0 bases and 7 bases, with 12 bases remaining between them. The CDR3 is 14 residues long. Per the germline V gene, CDR1 is GTSNPN and CDR2 is SVGIG (reference sequence). CDR3 nucleotides: TGTGCCTGGAGTGTACGAGGAGGACGTGAAAAACTGTTTTTT. Translating gives CAWSVRGGREKLFF.

V usage is TRBV29-1 and J usage is TRBJ2-7; the match to TRBD2 covers 8 bases. This CDR3 has 13 residues. The V segment lost 0 bases and the J segment 4 bases; nucleotides outside the gene matches: 2. Germline assignment: CDR1 SQVTM and CDR2 ANQGSEA. The CDR3 region is CSVEEAGAYEQYF. The CDR3 DNA reads TGCAGCGTTGAAGAAGCGGGAGCGTACGAGCAGTACTTC.

This chain links TRBV5-6 with TRBJ1-2; 8 nucleotides align to TRBD1. Germline values: CDR1 SGHDT, CDR2 YYEEEE. The V and J ends lost 5 bases and 7 bases, in that order; junction bases with no gene match: 7. This CDR3 has 13 amino acids. Written as DNA, the CDR3 is TGTGCCAGCAGGCCGGACAGGGTAGGTGGCTACACCTTC. Its translation is CASRPDRVGGYTF.

This clone was observed a handful of times. The gene calls are TRBV5-6 and TRBJ1-4, with unresolved D. Per germline, CDR1 SGHDT and CDR2 YYEEEE. V shed 2 bases and J shed 7 bases, with 21 bases lying between them. The CDR3 has 17 amino acids. DNA of the CDR3: TGTGCCAGCAGCTTAAAAAAAACCGGCACACAGCTTGAAAAACTGTTTTTT. Amino acid sequence: CASSLKKTGTQLEKLFF.

The CDR3 sequence: CASRPGGIAGVRSTDTQYF. Written as DNA, the CDR3 is TGTGCCAGCAGGCCTGGTGGGATAGCGGGAGTAAGGTCTACAGATACGCAGTATTTT. The chain links TRBV14 to TRBJ2-3; 9 positions match TRBD2. This CDR3 contains 19 residues. The ends lost 6 bases at V and 3 bases at J; junction bases unmatched: 19. Per the germline V gene, CDR1 is SGHDN and CDR2 is FVKESK.

The rearrangement links TRBV2 to TRBJ2-5, with D perhaps TRBD2 (5 bases). Germline-derived CDR1 and CDR2 are SNHLY and FYNNEI. This CDR3 is built from 14 residues. V shed 2 bases and J shed 4 bases, with 11 bases lying between them. As DNA, the CDR3 is TGTGCCAGCAGTGAAAGCCCGGGGTCAGAGACCCAGTACTTC. It is translated as CASSESPGSETQYF.

This CDR3 is CASSESDRFVQPQHF. In DNA, the CDR3 is TGCGCCAGCAGTGAGTCGGACAGGTTTGTTCAGCCCCAGCATTTT. The rearrangement links TRBV10-2 to TRBJ1-5, with 7 bases lining up with TRBD1. With 0 bases clipped from V and 6 bases from J, the junction kept 5 bases outside the gene matches. The germline gives CDR1 WSHSY, CDR2 SAAADI. This CDR3 is built from 15 residues.

The chain links TRBV7-3 to TRBJ2-1, with TRBD1 as a possible D gene (5 bases). The CDR3 is made up of 16 amino acids. V was clipped by 2 bases and J by 2 bases, with 13 bases between them. Germline V gene sequence: CDR1 SGHTA, CDR2 FQGTGA. Here the CDR3 DNA reads TGTGCCAGCAGCTTATACCAGGGTAATGCCTACAATGAGCAGTTCTTC. Translated, it gives CASSLYQGNAYNEQFF.

The chain joins TRBV27 to TRBJ1-1; D may be TRBD1 (5 bases). Between the trimmed V and J ends, which lost 0 bases and 5 bases, there was a span of 10 bases. This CDR3 has 14 amino acids. Germline loops: CDR1 MNHEY, CDR2 SMNVEV (reference sequence). The chain's CDR3 is CASSLSMGGTEAFF. CDR3 in DNA: TGTGCCAGCAGTTTATCGATGGGGGGGACTGAAGCTTTCTTT.

V is TRBV30 and J is TRBJ2-3; a possible D gene is TRBD1 (5 bases). Germline lookup yields CDR1 GTSNPN and CDR2 SVGIG (reference sequence). The CDR3 length is 16 residues. V shed 0 bases and J shed 1 base, with 14 bases lying between them. CDR3 bases: TGTGCCTGGAGTGTACCTGGCAGGGCCCGCACAGATACGCAGTATTTT. Protein sequence: CAWSVPGRARTDTQYF.

This clone has just a few counts. V usage is TRBV4-2 and J usage is TRBJ1-4; the D is unclear. CDR3 size: 17 residues. Germline V gene data show CDR1 as LGHNA and CDR2 as YNFKEQ. The germline V and J ends were trimmed by 1 base and 4 bases, with 16 bases remaining between them. The CDR3 DNA reads as TGTGCCAGCAGCCAAGTGTGGCCCCAATACAATAATGAAAAACTGTTTTTT. This encodes CASSQVWPQYNNEKLFF.

This clone is a singleton in its sample. The V gene is TRBV27, the J gene TRBJ2-7; D is possibly TRBD1 (5 bases). CDR1 is MNHEY, CDR2 SMNVEV, per germline (reference sequence). Trimming shortened V by 2 bases and J by 0 bases, and 8 bases separated the two germline ends. The CDR3 spans 14 residues. The CDR3 reads CASSLDSNSYEQYF. CDR3 sequence (DNA): TGTGCCAGCAGTTTAGACAGCAACTCCTACGAGCAGTACTTC.

The chain carries TRBV30 and TRBJ1-5; 8 nucleotides agree with TRBD1. In germline, CDR1 is GTSNPN, CDR2 SVGIG (reference sequence). The CDR3 has 14 amino acids. J gave up 3 bases and V 3 bases, and 4 bases lay outside the gene matches. CDR3 sequence reads: CAWRTGGNNQPQHF. The CDR3 coding sequence is TGTGCCTGGAGAACAGGGGGGAACAATCAGCCCCAGCATTTT.

This chain joins TRBV29-1 and TRBJ2-3; TRBD2 might be the D (6 bases). V lost 3 bases to trimming and J lost 0 bases, with 19 bases between them. The V gene's germline CDR1 is SQVTM and CDR2 ANQGSEA. The CDR3 is made up of 17 amino acids. The CDR3 coding sequence is TGCAGCGTTGAGGAGGGCGGGGCGGAATTTAGCACAGATACGCAGTATTTT. Its translation is CSVEEGGAEFSTDTQYF.